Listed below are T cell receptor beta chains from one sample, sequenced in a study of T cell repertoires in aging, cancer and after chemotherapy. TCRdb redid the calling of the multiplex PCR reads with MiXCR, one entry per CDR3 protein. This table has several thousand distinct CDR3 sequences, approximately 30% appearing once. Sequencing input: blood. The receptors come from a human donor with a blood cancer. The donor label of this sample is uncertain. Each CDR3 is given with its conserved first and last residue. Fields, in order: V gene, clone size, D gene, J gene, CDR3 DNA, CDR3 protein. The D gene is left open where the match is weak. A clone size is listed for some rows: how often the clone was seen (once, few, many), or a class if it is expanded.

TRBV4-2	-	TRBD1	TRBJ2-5	TGTGCCAGCAGCCAAGAAAAAGGACAGGGACACGAGACCCAGTACTTC	CASSQEKGQGHETQYF
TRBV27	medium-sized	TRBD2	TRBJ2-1	TGTGCCAGCAGTTTACTGGGACTAGGTAACAATGAGCAGTTCTTC	CASSLLGLGNNEQFF
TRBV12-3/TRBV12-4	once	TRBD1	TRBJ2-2	TGTGCCAGCAGTTCAAGAGGGGGCGTAATCGGGGAGCTGTTTTTT	CASSSRGGVIGELFF
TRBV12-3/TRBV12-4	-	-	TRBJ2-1	TGTGCCAGCACCCAAGGGGGGGGGGCCAAGAGAAATGAGCAGTTCTTC	CASTQGGGAKRNEQFF
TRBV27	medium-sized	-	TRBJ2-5	TGTGCCAGCAGATCTAGGCAAGAGACCCAGTACTTC	CASRSRQETQYF
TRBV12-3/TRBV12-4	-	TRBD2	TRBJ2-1	TGTGCTAGTGGTTTGGCCCTAGCGGGAGTCCTGGGGAATGAGCAGTTCTTC	CASGLALAGVLGNEQFF
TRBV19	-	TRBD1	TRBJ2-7	TGTGCCAGTAGTATAATCGGGACAGGGAAGTTCGAGCAGTACTTC	CASSIIGTGKFEQYF
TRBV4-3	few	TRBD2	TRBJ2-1	TGCGCCAGCAGCCAAGAAGTAACTTTGGGACTAGCAACCAATGAGCAGTTCTTC	CASSQEVTLGLATNEQFF
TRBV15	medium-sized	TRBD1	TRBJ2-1	TGTGCCACCAGCAGAAAACCGGGACAGGTAGACAATGAGCAGTTCTTC	CATSRKPGQVDNEQFF
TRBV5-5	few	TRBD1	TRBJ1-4	TGTGCCAGCAGCGCCGGGACAGCTTTTGAAAAACTGTTTTTT	CASSAGTAFEKLFF
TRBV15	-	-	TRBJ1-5	TGTGCCACCAGCAGAGGCGGGGGGAGCAATCAGCCCCAGCATTTT	CATSRGGGSNQPQHF
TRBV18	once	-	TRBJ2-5	TGTGCCAGCACGGAGAGGGAGACCCAGTACTTC	CASTERETQYF
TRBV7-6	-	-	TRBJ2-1	TGTGTCAGCAGCTCCGCCCCCTCCTCCTACAATGAGCAGTTCTTC	CVSSSAPSSYNEQFF
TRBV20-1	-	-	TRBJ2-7	TGCAGTGCTAGTGGGGGGATCGGACCCTACGAGCAGTACTTC	CSASGGIGPYEQYF
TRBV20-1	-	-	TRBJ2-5	TGCAGTGCTGGCCGAGCAGGGGAAGGGACCCAGTACTTC	CSAGRAGEGTQYF
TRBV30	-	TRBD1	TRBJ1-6	TGTGCCTGGAGTGCCGGGACAGGGGGCTTCTATAATTCACCCCTCCACTTT	CAWSAGTGGFYNSPLHF
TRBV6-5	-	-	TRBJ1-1	TGTGCCAGCAGTTCACAGGGAAGATACACTGAAGCTTTCTTT	CASSSQGRYTEAFF
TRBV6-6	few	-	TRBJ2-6	TGTGCCAGCAGTTTGACAGCCCACTCTGGGGCCAACGTCCTGACTTTC	CASSLTAHSGANVLTF
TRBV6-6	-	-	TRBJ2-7	TGTGCCAGCGGATACTCGCATGCAGGGGGGATCGACGAGCAGTACTTC	CASGYSHAGGIDEQYF
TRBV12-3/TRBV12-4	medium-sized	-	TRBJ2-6	TGTGCCAGCATTAACGACTGCTCTGGGGCCAACGTCCTGACTTTC	CASINDCSGANVLTF
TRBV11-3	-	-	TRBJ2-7	TGTGCCAGCAGCCCTAGTCCCGGAGACGAGCAGTACTTC	CASSPSPGDEQYF
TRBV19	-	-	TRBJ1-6	TGTGCCAGTAGTATCACAGGGAGGACACCCCTCCACTTT	CASSITGRTPLHF
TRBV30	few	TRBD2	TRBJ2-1	TGTGCCTGGAGTAGCAAGACTAGCGGGGTTTCGTTTGGCTCCTACAATGAGCAGTTCTTC	CAWSSKTSGVSFGSYNEQFF
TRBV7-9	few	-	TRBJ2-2	TGTGCCAGCATCTCTGGGGGCCCGGGTAATACCGGGGAGCTGTTTTTT	CASISGGPGNTGELFF
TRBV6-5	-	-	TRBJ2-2	TGTGCCAGCAGTTACGCGTCAGATATGAACACCGGGGAGCTGTTTTTT	CASSYASDMNTGELFF
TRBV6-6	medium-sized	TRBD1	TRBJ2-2	TGTGCCAGCAGACCGGGACAGGGCGGCACCGGGGAGCTGTTTTTT	CASRPGQGGTGELFF
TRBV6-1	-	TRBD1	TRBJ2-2	TGTGCCAGCAGTGAAGGACAGGGGGCGGTCGGGGAGCTGTTTTTT	CASSEGQGAVGELFF
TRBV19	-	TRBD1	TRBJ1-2	TGTGCCAGTAGAGGGGACAGGGTCCATGGCTACACCTTC	CASRGDRVHGYTF
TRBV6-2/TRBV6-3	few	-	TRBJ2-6	TGTGCCAGCAGTTACGAGAGGGGTGTCCTCTCTGGGGCCAACGTCCTGACTTTC	CASSYERGVLSGANVLTF
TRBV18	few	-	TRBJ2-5	TGTGCCAGCTCACCAAGCAGGGCTCAAGAGACCCAGTACTTC	CASSPSRAQETQYF
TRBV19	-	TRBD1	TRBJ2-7	TGTGCCAGTACCGCGACAGGGACCGAGCAGTACTTC	CASTATGTEQYF
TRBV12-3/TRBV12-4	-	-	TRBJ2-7	TGTGCCAGCAGTTTACGAGCGATTGGGGAGCAGTACTTC	CASSLRAIGEQYF
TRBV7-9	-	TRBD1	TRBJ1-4	TGTGCCAGCAGCTCTGGGACAGGGGGCTTTGAAAAACTGTTTTTT	CASSSGTGGFEKLFF
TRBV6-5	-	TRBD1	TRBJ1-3	TGTGCCAGCAGGCCTGCAGGGGGCCGAGGTGGAAACACCATATATTTT	CASRPAGGRGGNTIYF
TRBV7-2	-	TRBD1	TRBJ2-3	TGTGCCAGCAGCTTAGATTTGGTAAGGGACAGGGCCGGGACAGATACGCAGTATTTT	CASSLDLVRDRAGTDTQYF
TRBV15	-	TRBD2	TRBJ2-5	TGTGCCACCAGGGGGAGGGGAAATAGAGGGCCTCAAGAGACCCAGTACTTC	CATRGRGNRGPQETQYF
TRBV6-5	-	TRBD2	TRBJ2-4	TGTGCCAGCAGTCCTCAGCGGGGAACCAAAAACATTCAGTACTTC	CASSPQRGTKNIQYF
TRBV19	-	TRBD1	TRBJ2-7	TGTGCCAGTAGCCTACAGGGGCAAGTGGGAGAGCAGTACTTC	CASSLQGQVGEQYF
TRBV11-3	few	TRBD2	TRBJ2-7	TGTGCCAGCAGCTTAGCCCTAGCGGGAGGTCGAGCCTACGAGCAGTACTTC	CASSLALAGGRAYEQYF
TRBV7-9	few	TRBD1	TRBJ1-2	TGTGCCAGCAGCTTAACCAGTGCAGGGGGCGTCTCTGGCTACACCTTC	CASSLTSAGGVSGYTF
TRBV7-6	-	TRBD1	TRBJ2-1	TGTGCCAGCAGCTTAGCGTGGACAGGGACACGGCCCCACAATGAGCAGTTCTTC	CASSLAWTGTRPHNEQFF
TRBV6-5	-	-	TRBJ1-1	TGTGCCAGCAGGCATGGTTCGATGAACACTGAAGCTTTCTTT	CASRHGSMNTEAFF
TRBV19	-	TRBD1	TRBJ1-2	TGTGCCAGTACCGCGACAGGGAGCTATGGCTACACCTTC	CASTATGSYGYTF
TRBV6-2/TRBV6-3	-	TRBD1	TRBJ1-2	TGTGCCAGCAGAGGAACCGGGACAGGCCACTATGGCTACACCTTC	CASRGTGTGHYGYTF
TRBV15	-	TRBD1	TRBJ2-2	TGTGCCACTTCAGACAGGGGGAACACCGGGGAGCTGTTTTTT	CATSDRGNTGELFF
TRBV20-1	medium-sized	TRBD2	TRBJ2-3	TGCAGTGCTAGAGACCGTCTAGCGGTTGGTGTCACAGATACGCAGTATTTT	CSARDRLAVGVTDTQYF
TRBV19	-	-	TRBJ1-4	TGTGCCAGTAGTCAGGATTCCGATGAAAAACTGTTTTTT	CASSQDSDEKLFF
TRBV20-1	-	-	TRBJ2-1	TGCAGTGCTTCCGCGGGGAGTAGCGGAGGCTCCTACAATGAGCAGTTCTTC	CSASAGSSGGSYNEQFF
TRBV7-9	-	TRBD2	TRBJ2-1	TGTGCCAGCAGCTTAGATCGGGGGGGCTACAATGAGCAGTTCTTC	CASSLDRGGYNEQFF
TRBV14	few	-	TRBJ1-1	TGTGCCAGCAGCCGGTACCCGAGGAGCACTGAAGCTTTCTTT	CASSRYPRSTEAFF
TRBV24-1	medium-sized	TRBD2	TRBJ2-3	TGTGCCACCAGTGGCCCGGGACTAGCGGGAGGGCTTGCTCTAAGCACAGATACGCAGTATTTT	CATSGPGLAGGLALSTDTQYF
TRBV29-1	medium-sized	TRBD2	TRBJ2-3	TGCAGCGTTGGGGGGTCTAGCGGAAGCACAGATACGCAGTATTTT	CSVGGSSGSTDTQYF
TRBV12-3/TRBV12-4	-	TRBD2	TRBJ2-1	TGTGCCAGCAGCACGGGACTAGCGGGAGGATGGTATGAGCAGTTCTTC	CASSTGLAGGWYEQFF
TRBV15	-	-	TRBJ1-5	TGTGCCACCAGCAGAGATCGGGTAGGTGGGGCAAAGCCCCAGCATTTT	CATSRDRVGGAKPQHF
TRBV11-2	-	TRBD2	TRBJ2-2	TGTGCCAGCAGGCCCCCTAGCGGGGAGGACACCGGGGAGCTGTTTTTT	CASRPPSGEDTGELFF